This note documents a single T cell receptor (beta chain) sequence. Its antigen is unidentified. The V segment lost 3 bases and the J segment 0 bases; nucleotides outside the gene matches: 1. CDR3 length equals 14 residues. The germline V gene encodes CDR1 MNHEY and CDR2 SMNVEV (reference sequence). Some clones are missing from TCRdb's copy, which holds only in-frame ones; the method was immunoSEQ multiplex PCR. The top ten clones hold about 2.1% of a sample with 150,000 or so clones, roughly 80% of them seen once. This record belongs to a study of cytomegalovirus exposure and HLA in healthy donors. Whole-study findings and limits: Three chains linked to CMV were shown in vitro to be specific for CMV antigens. Per published reports, the classifier diagnosed cytomegalovirus status with high specificity and sensitivity. Rare TCR sequences predominated, though certain public TCRs were found in many donors.

The study drew the donors from its 120-subject validation cohort, separate from the roughly 700-subject first cohort. The chain combines TRBV27 with TRBJ1-2, with TRBD1 identical over 7 bases. Sequencing was done on a sample of PBMCs. This receptor was obtained from a man aged 25 to 40 in good health and CMV-seropositive. The CDR3 nucleotides read TGTGCCAGCAGTTTGACAGGGTCTAACTATGGCTACACCTTC. It is translated as CASSLTGSNYGYTF.